This T cell receptor (beta chain) was sequenced during a study of cytomegalovirus exposure and HLA in healthy donors. Overall study results and limits: V- and J-gene trimming in TCR beta was tied to a missense DCLRE1C variant by an analysis performed later. Later on, an analysis showed TCR association rates differing by HLA locus, with DRB1 the most and HLA-C the fewest.

V lost 3 bases, J lost 2 bases, and 11 bases lay in between. The CDR3 loop spans 14 amino acids. Germline V gene lookup returns CDR1 KGHSH and CDR2 LQKENI. The PCR made use of 60 Vbeta and 13 Jbeta primers. TCRdb's table, derived via immunoSEQ multiplex PCR, lists solely in-frame clones and lacks some. In the table there are 95,000 to 120,000 clones, around 77% of which are singletons. About this clone: Its antigen is unidentified.

The rearrangement joins TRBV18 to TRBJ2-7; D unresolved. The receptor was isolated from a woman in her 30s in good health and CMV-seropositive. Source material: PBMCs. For the CDR3, the DNA is TGTGCCAGCTCACCGAAAGACTTAGCCTACGAGCAGTACTTC. Translating gives CASSPKDLAYEQYF.